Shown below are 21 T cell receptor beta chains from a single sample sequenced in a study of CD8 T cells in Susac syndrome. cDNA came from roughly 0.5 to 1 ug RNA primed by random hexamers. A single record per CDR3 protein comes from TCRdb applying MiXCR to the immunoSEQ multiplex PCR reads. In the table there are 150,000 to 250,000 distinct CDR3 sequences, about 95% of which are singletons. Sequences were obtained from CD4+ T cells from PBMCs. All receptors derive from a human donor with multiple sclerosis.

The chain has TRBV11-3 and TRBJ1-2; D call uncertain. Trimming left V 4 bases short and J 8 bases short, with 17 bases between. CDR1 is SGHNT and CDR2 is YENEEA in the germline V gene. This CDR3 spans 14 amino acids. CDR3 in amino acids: CASSSRGGRGGYTF. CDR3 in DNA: TGTGCCAGCAGCTCCCGGGGTGGGCGAGGGGGCTACACCTTC.

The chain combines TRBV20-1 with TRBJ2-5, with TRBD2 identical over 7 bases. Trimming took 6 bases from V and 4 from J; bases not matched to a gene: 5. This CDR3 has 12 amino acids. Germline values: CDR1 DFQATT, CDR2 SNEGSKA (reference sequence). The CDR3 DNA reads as TGCAGTGCACCAACTAGCGCAGAGACCCAGTACTTC. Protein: CSAPTSAETQYF.

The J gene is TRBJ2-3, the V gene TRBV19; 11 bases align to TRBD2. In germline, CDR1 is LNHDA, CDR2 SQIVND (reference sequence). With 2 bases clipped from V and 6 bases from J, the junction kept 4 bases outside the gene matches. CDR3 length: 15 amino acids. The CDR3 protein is CASSISLAGVDTQYF. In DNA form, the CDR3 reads TGTGCCAGTAGTATATCACTAGCGGGAGTGGATACGCAGTATTTT.

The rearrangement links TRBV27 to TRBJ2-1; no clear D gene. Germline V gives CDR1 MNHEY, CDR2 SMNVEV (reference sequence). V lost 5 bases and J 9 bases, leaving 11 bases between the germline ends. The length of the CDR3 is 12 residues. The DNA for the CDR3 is TGTGCCAGCAGTCTACCGCCGGGTGAGCAGTTCTTC. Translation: CASSLPPGEQFF.

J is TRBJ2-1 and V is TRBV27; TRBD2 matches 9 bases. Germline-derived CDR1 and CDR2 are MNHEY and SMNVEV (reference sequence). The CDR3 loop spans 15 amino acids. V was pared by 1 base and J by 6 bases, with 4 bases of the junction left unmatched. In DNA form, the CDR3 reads TGTGCCAGCAGTTTATGGTTAGCGGGAGTCAATGAGCAGTTCTTC. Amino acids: CASSLWLAGVNEQFF.

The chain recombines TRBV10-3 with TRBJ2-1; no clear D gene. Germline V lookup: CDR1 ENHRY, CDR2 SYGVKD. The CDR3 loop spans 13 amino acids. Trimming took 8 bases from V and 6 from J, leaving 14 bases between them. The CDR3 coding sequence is TGTGCCATCGTTGGTGCGTTGCCCAATGAGCAGTTCTTC. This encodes CAIVGALPNEQFF.

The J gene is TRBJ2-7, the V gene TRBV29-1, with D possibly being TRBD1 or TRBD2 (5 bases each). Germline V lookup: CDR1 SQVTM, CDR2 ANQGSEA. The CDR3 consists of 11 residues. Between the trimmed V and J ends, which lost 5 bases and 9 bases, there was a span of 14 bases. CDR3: CSVRDVTGQYF. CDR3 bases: TGCAGCGTTCGGGACGTAACTGGGCAGTACTTC.

CDR3 bases: TGTGCCAGCACCAACACCCACGACAGGCTCCACGAGCAGTACTTC. It is translated as CASTNTHDRLHEQYF. The chain couples TRBV6-6 to TRBJ2-7; D might be TRBD1 (6 bases). Germline V gives CDR1 MNHNY, CDR2 SVGAGI (reference sequence). The CDR3 has 15 residues. Between the trimmed V and J ends, which lost 7 bases and 5 bases, there was a span of 21 bases.

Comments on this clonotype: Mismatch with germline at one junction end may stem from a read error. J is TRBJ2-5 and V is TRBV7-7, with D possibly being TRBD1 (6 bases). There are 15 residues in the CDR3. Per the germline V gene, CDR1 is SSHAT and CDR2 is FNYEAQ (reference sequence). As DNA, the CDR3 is TGTGCTAGCAGCTTGGGTGGGACAATATCAGAGACCCAGTACTTC. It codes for CASSLGGTISETQYF.

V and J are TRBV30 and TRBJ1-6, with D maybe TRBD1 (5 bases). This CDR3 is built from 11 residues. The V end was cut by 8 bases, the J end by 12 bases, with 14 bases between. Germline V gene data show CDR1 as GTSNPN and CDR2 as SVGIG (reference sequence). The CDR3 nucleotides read TGTGCCGGGGGACGCGTCGGACCCCTCCACTTT. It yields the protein CAGGRVGPLHF.

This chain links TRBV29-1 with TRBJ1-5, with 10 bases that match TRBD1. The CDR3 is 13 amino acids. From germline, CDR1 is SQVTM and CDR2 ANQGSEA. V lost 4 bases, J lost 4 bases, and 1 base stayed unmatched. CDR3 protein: CSVGGQGNQPQHF. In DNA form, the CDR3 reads TGCAGCGTTGGGGGACAGGGGAATCAGCCCCAGCATTTT. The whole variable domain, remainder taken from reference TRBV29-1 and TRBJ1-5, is SAVISQKPSRDICQRGTSLTIQCQVDSQVTMMFWYRQQPGQSLTLIATANQGSEATYESGFVIDKFPISRPNLTFSTLTVSNMSPEDSSIYLCSVGGQGNQPQHFGDGTRLSIL.

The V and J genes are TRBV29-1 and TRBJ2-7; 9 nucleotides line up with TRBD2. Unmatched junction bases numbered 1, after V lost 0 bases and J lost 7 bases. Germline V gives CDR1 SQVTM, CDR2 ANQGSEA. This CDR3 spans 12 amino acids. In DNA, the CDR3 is TGCAGCGTTGAAGAGCTAGCGGGAGAGCAGTACTTC. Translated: CSVEELAGEQYF.

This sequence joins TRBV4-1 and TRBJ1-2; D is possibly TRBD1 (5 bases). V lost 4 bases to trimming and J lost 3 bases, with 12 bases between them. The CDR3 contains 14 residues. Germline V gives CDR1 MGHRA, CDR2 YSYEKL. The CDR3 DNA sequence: TGCGCCAGCAGCCGAGACAGACGAGACTATGGCTACACCTTC. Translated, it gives CASSRDRRDYGYTF.

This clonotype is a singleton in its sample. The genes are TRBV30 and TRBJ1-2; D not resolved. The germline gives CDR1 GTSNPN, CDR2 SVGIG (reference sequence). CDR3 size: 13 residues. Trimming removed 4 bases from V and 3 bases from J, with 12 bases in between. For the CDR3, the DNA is TGTGCCTGGACCCCCTTCGGGGACTATGGCTACACCTTC. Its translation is CAWTPFGDYGYTF.

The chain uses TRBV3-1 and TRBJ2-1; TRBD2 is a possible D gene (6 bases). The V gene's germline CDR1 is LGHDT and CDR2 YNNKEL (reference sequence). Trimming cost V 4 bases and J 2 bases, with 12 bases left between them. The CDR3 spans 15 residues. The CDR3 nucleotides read TGTGCCAGCAGCCCCTCCGGGACTCCCTACAATGAGCAGTTCTTC. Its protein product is CASSPSGTPYNEQFF.

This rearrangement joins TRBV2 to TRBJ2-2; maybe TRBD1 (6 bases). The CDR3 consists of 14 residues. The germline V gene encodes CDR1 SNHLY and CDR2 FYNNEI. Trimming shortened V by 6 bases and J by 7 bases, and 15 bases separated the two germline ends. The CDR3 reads CASRLGQYDGELFF. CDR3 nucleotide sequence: TGTGCCAGCAGGCTCGGACAGTACGACGGGGAGCTGTTTTTT.

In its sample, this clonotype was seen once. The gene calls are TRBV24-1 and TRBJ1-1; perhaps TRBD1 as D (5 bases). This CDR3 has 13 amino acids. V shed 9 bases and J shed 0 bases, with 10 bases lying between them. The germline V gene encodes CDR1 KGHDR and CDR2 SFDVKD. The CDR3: CATVGEMNTEAFF. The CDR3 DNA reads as TGTGCCACCGTGGGGGAAATGAACACTGAAGCTTTCTTT.

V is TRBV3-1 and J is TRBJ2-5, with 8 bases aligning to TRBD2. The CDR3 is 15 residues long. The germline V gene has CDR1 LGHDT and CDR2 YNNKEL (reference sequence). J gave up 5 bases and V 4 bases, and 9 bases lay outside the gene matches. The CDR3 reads CASSPDGTSSETQYF. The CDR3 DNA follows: TGTGCCAGCAGCCCTGACGGGACTAGTTCGGAGACCCAGTACTTC.

The CDR3 coding sequence is TGCAGTGCTAGCAGGGGTAGCAGAAACACCTTC. Residues: CSASRGSRNTF. The rearrangement links TRBV20-1 to TRBJ1-2; tentative D call: TRBD1 (6 bases). V lost 3 bases, J lost 12 bases, and 14 bases lay in between. Per germline, CDR1 DFQATT and CDR2 SNEGSKA (reference sequence). The CDR3 runs to 11 residues.

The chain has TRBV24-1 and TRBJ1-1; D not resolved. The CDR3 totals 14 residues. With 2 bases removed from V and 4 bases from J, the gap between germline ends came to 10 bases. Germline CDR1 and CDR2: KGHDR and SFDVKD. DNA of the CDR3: TGTGCCACCAGTGATTCGTTCGATAGCACTGAAGCTTTCTTT. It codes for CATSDSFDSTEAFF.

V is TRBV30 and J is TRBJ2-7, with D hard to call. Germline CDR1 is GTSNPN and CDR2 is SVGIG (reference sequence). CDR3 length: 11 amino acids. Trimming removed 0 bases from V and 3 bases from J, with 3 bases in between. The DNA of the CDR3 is TGTGCCTGGAGTGTAGACTACGAGCAGTACTTC. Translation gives CAWSVDYEQYF.